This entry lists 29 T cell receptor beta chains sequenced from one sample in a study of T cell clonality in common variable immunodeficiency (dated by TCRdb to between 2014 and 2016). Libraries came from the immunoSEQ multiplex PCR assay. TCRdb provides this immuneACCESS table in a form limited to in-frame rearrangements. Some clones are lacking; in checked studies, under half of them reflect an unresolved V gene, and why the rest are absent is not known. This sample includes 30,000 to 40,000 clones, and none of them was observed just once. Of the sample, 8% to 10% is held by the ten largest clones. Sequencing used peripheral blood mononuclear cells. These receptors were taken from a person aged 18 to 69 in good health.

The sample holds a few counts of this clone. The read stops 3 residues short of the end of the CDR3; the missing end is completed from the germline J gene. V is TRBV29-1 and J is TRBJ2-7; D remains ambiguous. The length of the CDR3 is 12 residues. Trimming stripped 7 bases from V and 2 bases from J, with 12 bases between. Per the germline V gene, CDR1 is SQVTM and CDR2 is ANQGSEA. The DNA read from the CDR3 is TGCAGCGCCCGAGGTCTAGCCTACGAG. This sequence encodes CSARGLAYE. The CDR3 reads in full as CSARGLAYEQYF.

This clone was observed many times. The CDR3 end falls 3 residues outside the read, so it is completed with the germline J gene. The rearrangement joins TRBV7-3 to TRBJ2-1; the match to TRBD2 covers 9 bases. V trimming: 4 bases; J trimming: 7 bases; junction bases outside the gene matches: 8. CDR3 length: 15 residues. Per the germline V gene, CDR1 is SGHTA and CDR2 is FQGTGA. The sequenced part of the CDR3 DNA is TGTGCCAGCAGCTCCAGGGCTAGCGGGATGAATGAG. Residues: CASSSRASGMNE. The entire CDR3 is CASSSRASGMNEQFF. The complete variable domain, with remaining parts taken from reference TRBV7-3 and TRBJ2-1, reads GAGVSQTPSNKVTEKGKYVELRCDPISGHTALYWYRQSLGQGPEFLIYFQGTGAADDSGLPNDRFFAVRPEGSVSTLKIQRTERGDSAVYLCASSSRASGMNEQFFGPGTRLTVL.

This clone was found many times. The sequenced part of the CDR3 DNA is TGCGCCAGCAGCCAAGCCAAGTTTGGTCTCTCTGGGGCCAACGTC. Protein: CASSQAKFGLSGANV. From start to end, the CDR3 is CASSQAKFGLSGANVLTF. V is TRBV5-1 and J is TRBJ2-6, with D uncertain. The CDR3 is cut off 3 residues early in the read; its end comes from the germline J gene. This CDR3 region has 18 residues. The V gene's germline CDR1 is SGHRS and CDR2 YFSETQ. Trimming stripped 4 bases from V and 0 bases from J, with 17 bases between.

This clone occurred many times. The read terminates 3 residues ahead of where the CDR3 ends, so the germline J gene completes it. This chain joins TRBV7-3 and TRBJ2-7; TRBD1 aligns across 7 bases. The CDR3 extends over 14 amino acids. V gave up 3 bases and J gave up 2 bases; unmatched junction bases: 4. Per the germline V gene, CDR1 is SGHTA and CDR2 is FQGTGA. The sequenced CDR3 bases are TGTGCCAGCAGCTTTGCAGGGGGAACCTACGAG. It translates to CASSFAGGTYE. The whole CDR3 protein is CASSFAGGTYEQYF.

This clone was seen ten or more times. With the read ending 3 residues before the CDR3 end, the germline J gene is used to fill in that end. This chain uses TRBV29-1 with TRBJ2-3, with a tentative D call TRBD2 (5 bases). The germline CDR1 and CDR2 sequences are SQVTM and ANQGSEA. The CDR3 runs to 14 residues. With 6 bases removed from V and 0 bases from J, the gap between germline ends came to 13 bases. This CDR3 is CSVGRLLSTDTQYF. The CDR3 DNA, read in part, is TGCAGCGTGGGGAGACTACTTAGCACAGATACG.

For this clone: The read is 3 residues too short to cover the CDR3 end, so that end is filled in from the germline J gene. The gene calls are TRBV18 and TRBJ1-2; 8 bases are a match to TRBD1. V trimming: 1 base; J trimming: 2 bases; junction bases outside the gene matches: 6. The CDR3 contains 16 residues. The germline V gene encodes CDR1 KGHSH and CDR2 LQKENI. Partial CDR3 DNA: TGTGCCAGCTCACCACAGCCGGGACAGGAGAACTATGGC. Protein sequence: CASSPQPGQENYG. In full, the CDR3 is CASSPQPGQENYGYTF.

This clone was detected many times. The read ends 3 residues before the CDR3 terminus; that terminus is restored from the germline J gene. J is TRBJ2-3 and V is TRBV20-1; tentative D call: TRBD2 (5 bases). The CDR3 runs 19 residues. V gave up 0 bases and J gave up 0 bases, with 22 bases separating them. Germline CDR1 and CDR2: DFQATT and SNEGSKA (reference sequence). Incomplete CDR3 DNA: TGCAGTGCTAGAGATTCTCAGAAGGACTGGAAAGCTAGCACAGATACG. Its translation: CSARDSQKDWKASTDT. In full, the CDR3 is CSARDSQKDWKASTDTQYF.

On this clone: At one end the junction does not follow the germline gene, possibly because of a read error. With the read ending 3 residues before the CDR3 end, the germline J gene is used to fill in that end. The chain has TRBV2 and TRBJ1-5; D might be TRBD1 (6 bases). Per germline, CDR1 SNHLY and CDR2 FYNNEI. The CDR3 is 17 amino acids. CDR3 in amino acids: CAGSEPSAGVGNQPQHF. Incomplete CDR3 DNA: TGTGCCGGCAGTGAACCGTCCGCAGGGGTTGGCAATCAGCCC. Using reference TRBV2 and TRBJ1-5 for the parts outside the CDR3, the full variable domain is EPEVTQTPSHQVTQMGQEVILRCVPISNHLYFYWYRQILGQKVEFLVSFYNNEISEKSEIFDDQFSVERPDGSNFTLKIRSTKLEDSAMYFCAGSEPSAGVGNQPQHFGDGTRLSIL.

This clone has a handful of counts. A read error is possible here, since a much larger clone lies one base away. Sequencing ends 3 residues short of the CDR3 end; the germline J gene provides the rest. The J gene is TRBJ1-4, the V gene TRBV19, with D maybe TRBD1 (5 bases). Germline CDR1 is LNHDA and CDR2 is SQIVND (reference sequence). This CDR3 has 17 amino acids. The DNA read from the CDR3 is TGTGCCAGTAGTATAGATTTGATAGGGGCTGGGGCCAACGTA. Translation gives CASSIDLIGAGANV. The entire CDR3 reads CASSIDLIGAGANVLFF.

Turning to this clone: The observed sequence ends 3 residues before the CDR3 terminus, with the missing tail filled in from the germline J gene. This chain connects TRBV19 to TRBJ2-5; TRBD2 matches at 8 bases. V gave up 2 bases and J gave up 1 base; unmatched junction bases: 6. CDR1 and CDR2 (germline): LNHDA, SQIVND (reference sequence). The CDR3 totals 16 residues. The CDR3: CASSIMGSGAQETQYF. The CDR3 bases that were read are TGTGCCAGTAGTATAATGGGTAGCGGGGCCCAAGAGACC.

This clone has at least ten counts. Partial CDR3 DNA: TGCAGTGCTGCAGGGGGCCCTAATCAGCCC. Translation: CSAAGGPNQP. From start to end, the CDR3 is CSAAGGPNQPQHF. V is TRBV20-1 and J is TRBJ1-5; the match to TRBD1 covers 8 bases. The read ends 3 residues early relative to the CDR3; the germline J gene fills the gap. Trimming cost V 5 bases and J 4 bases; bases outside gene matches: 4. Germline CDR1 DFQATT, CDR2 SNEGSKA (reference sequence). This CDR3 region has 13 residues.

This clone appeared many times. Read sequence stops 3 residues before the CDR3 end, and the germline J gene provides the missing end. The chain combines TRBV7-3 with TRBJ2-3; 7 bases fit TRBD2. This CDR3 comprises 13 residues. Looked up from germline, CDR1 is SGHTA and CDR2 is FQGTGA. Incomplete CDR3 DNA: TGTGCCAGCAGCTCCCCACTAGCGAGAACG. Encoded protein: CASSSPLART. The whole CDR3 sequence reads CASSSPLARTQYF.

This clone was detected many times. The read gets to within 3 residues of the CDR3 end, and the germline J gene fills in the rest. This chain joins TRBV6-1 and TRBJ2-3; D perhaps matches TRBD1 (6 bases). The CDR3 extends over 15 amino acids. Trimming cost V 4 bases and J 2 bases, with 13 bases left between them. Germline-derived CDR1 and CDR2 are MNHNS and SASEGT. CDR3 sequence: CASSGAQGYTDTQYF. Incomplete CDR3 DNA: TGTGCCAGCAGTGGGGCACAGGGTTACACAGATACG.

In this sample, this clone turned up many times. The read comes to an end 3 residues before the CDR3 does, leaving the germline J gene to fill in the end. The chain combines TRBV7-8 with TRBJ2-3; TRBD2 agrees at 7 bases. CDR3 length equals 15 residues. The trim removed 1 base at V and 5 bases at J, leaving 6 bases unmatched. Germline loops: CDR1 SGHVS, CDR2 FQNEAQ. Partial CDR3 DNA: TGTGCCAGCAGCTTAGAAGCCGGGGGGAAAGATACG. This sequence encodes CASSLEAGGKDT. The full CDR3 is CASSLEAGGKDTQYF.

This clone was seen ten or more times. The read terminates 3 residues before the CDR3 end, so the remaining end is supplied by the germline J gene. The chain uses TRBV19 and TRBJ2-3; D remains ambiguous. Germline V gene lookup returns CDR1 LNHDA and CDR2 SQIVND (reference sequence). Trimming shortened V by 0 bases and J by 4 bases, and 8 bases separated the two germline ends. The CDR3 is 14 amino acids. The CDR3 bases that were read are TGTGCCAGTAGTATAGATCGGGTCGCAGATACG. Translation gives CASSIDRVADT. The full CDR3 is CASSIDRVADTQYF. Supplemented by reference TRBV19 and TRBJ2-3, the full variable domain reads DGGITQSPKYLFRKEGQNVTLSCEQNLNHDAMYWYRQDPGQGLRLIYYSQIVNDFQKGDIAEGYSVSREKKESFPLTVTSAQKNPTAFYLCASSIDRVADTQYFGPGTRLTVL.

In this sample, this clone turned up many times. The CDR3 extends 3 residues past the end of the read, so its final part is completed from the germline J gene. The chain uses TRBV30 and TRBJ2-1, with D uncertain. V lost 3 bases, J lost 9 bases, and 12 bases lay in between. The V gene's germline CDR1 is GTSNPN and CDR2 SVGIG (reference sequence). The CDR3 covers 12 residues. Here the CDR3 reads CAWSKGLGEQFF. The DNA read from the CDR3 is TGTGCCTGGAGCAAAGGGTTGGGTGAG.

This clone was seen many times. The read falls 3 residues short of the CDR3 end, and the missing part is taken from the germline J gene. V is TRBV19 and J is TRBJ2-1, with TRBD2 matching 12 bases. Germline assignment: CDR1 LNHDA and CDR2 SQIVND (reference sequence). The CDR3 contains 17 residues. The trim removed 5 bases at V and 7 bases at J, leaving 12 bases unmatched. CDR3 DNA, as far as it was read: TGTGCCAGTAGTGTCCCAAGACTAGCGGGAGCTGATAATGAG. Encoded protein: CASSVPRLAGADNE. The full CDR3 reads CASSVPRLAGADNEQFF.

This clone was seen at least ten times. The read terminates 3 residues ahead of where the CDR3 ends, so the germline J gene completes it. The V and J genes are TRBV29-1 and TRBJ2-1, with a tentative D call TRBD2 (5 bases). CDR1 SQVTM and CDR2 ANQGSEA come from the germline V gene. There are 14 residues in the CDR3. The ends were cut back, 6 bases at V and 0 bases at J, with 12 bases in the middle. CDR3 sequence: CSVENAGSYNEQFF. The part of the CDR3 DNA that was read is TGCAGCGTGGAGAACGCGGGCTCCTACAATGAG.

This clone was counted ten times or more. Incomplete CDR3 DNA: TGTGCCAGCAGCTTAACAGGAAACACC. This codes for CASSLTGNT. The complete CDR3 protein is CASSLTGNTIYF. The chain carries TRBV11-3 and TRBJ1-3; unclear D gene. The sequence runs out 3 residues before the end of the CDR3; the remainder is reconstructed from the germline J gene. This CDR3 has 12 amino acids. Trimming took off 2 bases at V and 4 bases at J, with 3 bases between the two ends. Germline CDR1 is SGHNT and CDR2 is YENEEA.

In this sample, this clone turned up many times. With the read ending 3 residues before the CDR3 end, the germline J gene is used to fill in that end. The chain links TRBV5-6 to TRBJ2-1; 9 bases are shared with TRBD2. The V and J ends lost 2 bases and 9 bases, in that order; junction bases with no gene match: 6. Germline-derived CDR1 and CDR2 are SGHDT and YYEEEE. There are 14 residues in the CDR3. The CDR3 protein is CASSFIVAGVEQFF. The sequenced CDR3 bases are TGTGCCAGCAGCTTTATAGTAGCGGGAGTTGAG.

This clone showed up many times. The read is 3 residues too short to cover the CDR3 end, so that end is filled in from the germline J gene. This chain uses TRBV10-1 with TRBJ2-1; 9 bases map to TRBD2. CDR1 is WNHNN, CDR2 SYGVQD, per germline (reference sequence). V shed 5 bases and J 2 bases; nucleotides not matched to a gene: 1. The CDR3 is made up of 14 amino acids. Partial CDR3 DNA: TGCGCCAGCAGTTCTAGCGGGACCTACAATGAG. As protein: CASSSSGTYNE. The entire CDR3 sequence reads CASSSSGTYNEQFF.

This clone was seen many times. The sequenced CDR3 bases are TGTGCCAGCTCACCACCGAAGGCAGGGGGATCCAATCAGCCC. Amino acids: CASSPPKAGGSNQP. The complete CDR3 sequence is CASSPPKAGGSNQPQHF. The chain uses TRBV18 and TRBJ1-5; TRBD1 aligns across 7 bases. The read comes to an end 3 residues before the CDR3 does, leaving the germline J gene to fill in the end. Trimming took 0 bases from V and 3 from J; bases not matched to a gene: 8. The CDR3 sequence is 17 residues long. Looked up from germline, CDR1 is KGHSH and CDR2 is LQKENI.

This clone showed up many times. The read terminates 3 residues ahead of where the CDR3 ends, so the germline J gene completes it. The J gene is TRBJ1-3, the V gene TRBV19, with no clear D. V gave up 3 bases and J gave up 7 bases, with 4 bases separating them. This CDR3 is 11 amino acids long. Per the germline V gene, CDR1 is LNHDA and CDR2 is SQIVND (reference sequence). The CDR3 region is CASSIMNTIYF. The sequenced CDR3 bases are TGTGCCAGTAGTATTATGAACACC. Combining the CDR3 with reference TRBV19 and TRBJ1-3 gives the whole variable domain DGGITQSPKYLFRKEGQNVTLSCEQNLNHDAMYWYRQDPGQGLRLIYYSQIVNDFQKGDIAEGYSVSREKKESFPLTVTSAQKNPTAFYLCASSIMNTIYFGEGSWLTVV.

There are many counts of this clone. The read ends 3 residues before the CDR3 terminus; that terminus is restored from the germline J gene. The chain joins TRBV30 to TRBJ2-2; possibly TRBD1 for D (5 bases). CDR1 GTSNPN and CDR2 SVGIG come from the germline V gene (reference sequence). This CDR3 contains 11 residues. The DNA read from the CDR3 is TGTGCCTGGAGTGGGGCAGGGTTG. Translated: CAWSGAGL. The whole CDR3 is CAWSGAGLLFF.

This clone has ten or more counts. The DNA read from the CDR3 is TGCGCCAGCAGCCAAGAGGGGAGGGGCACTGAA. Residues: CASSQEGRGTE. From start to end, the CDR3 is CASSQEGRGTEAFF. This chain joins TRBV4-1 and TRBJ1-1; perhaps TRBD1 as D (5 bases). The DNA ends 3 residues before the CDR3 does, and the rest of the CDR3 is filled in from the germline J gene. This CDR3 has 14 residues. V lost 0 bases to trimming and J lost 4 bases, with 9 bases between them. CDR1 MGHRA and CDR2 YSYEKL come from the germline V gene.

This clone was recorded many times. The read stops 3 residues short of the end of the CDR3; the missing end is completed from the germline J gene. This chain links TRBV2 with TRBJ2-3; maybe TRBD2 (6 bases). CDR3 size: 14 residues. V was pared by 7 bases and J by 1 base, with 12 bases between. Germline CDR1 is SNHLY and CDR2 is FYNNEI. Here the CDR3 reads CASTEGLGTDTQYF. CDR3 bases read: TGTGCCAGCACTGAGGGACTCGGCACAGATACG. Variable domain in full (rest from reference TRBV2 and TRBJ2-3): EPEVTQTPSHQVTQMGQEVILRCVPISNHLYFYWYRQILGQKVEFLVSFYNNEISEKSEIFDDQFSVERPDGSNFTLKIRSTKLEDSAMYFCASTEGLGTDTQYFGPGTRLTVL.

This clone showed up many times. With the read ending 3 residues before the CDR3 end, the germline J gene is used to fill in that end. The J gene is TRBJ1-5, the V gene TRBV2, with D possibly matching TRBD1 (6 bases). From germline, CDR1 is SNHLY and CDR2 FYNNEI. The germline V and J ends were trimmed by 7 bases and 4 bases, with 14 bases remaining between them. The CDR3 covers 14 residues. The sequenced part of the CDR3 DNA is TGTGCCAGCATGACGCGGGGGGCGAATCAGCCC. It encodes CASMTRGANQP. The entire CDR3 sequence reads CASMTRGANQPQHF.

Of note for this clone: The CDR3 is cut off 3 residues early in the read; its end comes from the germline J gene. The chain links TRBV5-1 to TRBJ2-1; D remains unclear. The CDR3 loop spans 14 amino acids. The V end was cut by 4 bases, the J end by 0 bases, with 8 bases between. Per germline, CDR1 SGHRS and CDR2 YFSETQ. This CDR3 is CASSPPSSYNEQFF. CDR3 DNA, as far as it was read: TGCGCCAGCAGCCCCCCCAGCTCCTACAATGAG.

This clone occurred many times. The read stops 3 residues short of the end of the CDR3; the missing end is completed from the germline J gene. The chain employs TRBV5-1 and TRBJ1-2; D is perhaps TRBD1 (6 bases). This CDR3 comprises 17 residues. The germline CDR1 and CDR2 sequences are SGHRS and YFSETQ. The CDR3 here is CASSPRPGQLVHKGYTF. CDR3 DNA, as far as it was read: TGCGCCAGCAGCCCAAGACCAGGACAGCTAGTCCATAAGGGT. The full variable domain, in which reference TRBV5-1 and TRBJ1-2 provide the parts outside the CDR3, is KAGVTQTPRYLIKTRGQQVTLSCSPISGHRSVSWYQQTPGQGLQFLFEYFSETQRNKGNFPGRFSGRQFSNSRSEMNVSTLELGDSALYLCASSPRPGQLVHKGYTFGSGTRLTVV.